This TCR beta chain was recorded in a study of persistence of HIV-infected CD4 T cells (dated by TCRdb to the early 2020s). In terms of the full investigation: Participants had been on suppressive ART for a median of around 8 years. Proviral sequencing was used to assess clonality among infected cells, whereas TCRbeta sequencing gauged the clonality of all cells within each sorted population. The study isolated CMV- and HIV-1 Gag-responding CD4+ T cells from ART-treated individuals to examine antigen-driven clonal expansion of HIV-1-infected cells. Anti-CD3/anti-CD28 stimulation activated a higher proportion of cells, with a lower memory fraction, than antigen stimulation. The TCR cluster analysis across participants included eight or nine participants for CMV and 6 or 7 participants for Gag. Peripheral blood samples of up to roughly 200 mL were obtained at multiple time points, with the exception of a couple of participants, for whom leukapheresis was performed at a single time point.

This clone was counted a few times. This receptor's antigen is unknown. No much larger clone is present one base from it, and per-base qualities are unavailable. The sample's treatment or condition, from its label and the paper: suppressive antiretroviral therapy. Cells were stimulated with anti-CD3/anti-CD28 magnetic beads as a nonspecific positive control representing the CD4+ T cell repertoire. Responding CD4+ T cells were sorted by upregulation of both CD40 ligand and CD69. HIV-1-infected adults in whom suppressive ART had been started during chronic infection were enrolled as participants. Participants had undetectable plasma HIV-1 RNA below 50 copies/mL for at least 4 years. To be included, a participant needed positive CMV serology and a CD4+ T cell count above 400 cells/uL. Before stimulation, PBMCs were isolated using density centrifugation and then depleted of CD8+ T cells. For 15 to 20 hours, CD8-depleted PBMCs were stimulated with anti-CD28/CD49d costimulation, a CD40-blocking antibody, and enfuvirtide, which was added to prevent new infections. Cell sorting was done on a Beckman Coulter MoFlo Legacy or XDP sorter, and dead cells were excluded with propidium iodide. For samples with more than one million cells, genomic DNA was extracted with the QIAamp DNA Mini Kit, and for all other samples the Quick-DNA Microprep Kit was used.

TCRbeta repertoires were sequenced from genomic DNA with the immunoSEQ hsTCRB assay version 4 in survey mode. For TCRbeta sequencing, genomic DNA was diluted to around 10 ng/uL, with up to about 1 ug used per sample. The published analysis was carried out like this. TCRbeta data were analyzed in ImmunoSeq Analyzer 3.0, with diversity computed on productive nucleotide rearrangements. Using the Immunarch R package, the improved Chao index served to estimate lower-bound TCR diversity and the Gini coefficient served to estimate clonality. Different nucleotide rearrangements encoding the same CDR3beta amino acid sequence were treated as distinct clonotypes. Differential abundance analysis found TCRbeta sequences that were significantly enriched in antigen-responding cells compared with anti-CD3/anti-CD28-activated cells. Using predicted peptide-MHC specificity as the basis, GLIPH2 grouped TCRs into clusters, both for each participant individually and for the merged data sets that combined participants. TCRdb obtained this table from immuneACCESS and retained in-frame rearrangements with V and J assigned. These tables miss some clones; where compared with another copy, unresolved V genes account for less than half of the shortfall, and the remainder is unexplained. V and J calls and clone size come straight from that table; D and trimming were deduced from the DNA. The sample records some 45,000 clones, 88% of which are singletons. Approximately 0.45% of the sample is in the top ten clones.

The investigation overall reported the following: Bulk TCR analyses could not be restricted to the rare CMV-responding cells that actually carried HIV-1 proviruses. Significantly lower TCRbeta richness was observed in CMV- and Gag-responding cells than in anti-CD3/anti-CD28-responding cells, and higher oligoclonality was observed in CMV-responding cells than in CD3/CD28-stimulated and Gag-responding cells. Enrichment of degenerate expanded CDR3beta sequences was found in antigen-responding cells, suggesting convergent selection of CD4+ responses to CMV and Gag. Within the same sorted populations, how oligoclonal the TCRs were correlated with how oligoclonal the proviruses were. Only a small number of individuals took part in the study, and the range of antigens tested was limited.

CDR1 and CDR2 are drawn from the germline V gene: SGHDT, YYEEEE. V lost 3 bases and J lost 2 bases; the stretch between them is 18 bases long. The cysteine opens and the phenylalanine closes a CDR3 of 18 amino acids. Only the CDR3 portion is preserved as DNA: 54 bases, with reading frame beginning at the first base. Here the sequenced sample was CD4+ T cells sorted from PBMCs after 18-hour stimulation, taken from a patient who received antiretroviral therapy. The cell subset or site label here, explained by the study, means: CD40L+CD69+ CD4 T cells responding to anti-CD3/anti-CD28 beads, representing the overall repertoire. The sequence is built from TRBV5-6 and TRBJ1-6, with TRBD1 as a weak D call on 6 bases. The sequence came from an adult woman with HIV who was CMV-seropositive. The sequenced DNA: TGTGCCAGCAGCTCCTCACTCTTTAGGGACACCTATAATTCACCCCTCCACTTT. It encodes CASSSSLFRDTYNSPLHF.